The 8 T cell receptor beta chains presented below share a single source sample, sequenced in a study of shared clonotypes between healthy human individuals. Some clones are missing from TCRdb's copy, which holds only in-frame ones; the method was immunoSEQ multiplex PCR. The table has a few million clones, 93% seen once. The sample was naive CD4+ T cells from PBMCs. Subset in this sample: CD45RA+ positively selected. The origin of the receptors is a young man in good health. Some clones in this sample may be carry-over from other donors' samples.

The CDR3 DNA reads as TGCGCCAGCAGCTTGGAAGGTTCGGGCGCCTACGAGCAGTACTTC. Amino acids: CASSLEGSGAYEQYF. The chain carries TRBV5-1 and TRBJ2-7; no definite D call. CDR3 length: 15 amino acids. V lost 0 bases to trimming and J lost 2 bases, with 12 bases between them. Germline V gene data show CDR1 as SGHRS and CDR2 as YFSETQ.

J is TRBJ1-1 and V is TRBV9; 9 bases align to TRBD1. Germline CDR1 reads SGDLS; CDR2 reads YYNGEE. The V and J ends lost 4 bases and 0 bases, in that order; junction bases with no gene match: 4. The CDR3 length is 15 residues. CDR3 nucleotides: TGTGCCAGCAGCAGACGACAGGGGGTGAACACTGAAGCTTTCTTT. As protein: CASSRRQGVNTEAFF.

Of note for this clone: The sample holds other DNA sequences that translate to the same CDR3. The V call is TRBV5-1, the J call TRBJ2-3; TRBD1 matches at 11 bases. The germline gives CDR1 SGHRS, CDR2 YFSETQ. This CDR3 has 15 residues. V trimming: 4 bases; J trimming: 3 bases; junction bases outside the gene matches: 4. CDR3 sequence reads: CASSPRDRGTDTQYF. CDR3 bases: TGCGCCAGCAGCCCGCGGGACAGGGGGACAGATACGCAGTATTTT.

The chain couples TRBV7-6 to TRBJ2-3; the match to TRBD2 covers 12 bases. This CDR3 has 16 amino acids. CDR1 is SGHVS and CDR2 is FNYEAQ in the germline V gene. The trim removed 7 bases at V and 0 bases at J, leaving 5 bases unmatched. CDR3 nucleotide sequence: TGTGCCAGCACCCTAGCGGGAGGGCAAAGCACAGATACGCAGTATTTT. It yields the protein CASTLAGGQSTDTQYF.

J is TRBJ1-4 and V is TRBV5-1; 9 bases are shared with TRBD1. CDR1 is SGHRS and CDR2 is YFSETQ in the germline V gene. This CDR3 is built from 19 residues. V trimming: 4 bases; J trimming: 0 bases; junction bases outside the gene matches: 13. The CDR3 bases are TGCGCCAGCAGCGGTACGGACAGGGGCCCCTCGTCAACTAATGAAAAACTGTTTTTT. Its protein product is CASSGTDRGPSSTNEKLFF.

This clone showed up just once. The V call is TRBV5-4, the J call TRBJ2-7, with TRBD2 as a possible D gene (6 bases). Trimming took 0 bases from V and 0 from J, leaving 13 bases between them. CDR1 SGHNT and CDR2 YYREEE come from the germline V gene (reference sequence). The CDR3 has 16 residues. The CDR3 DNA reads as TGTGCCAGCAGCTTGGAACCTAGCGCGAGCTCCTACGAGCAGTACTTC. Protein product: CASSLEPSASSYEQYF.

The chain has TRBV28 and TRBJ1-1; 8 bases agree with TRBD1. This CDR3 spans 12 amino acids. Trimming cost V 5 bases and J 11 bases; bases outside gene matches: 7. Germline V gene data show CDR1 as MDHEN and CDR2 as SYDVKM. CDR3 sequence: CASSATGGRAFF. The CDR3 nucleotides are TGTGCCAGCAGTGCCACAGGGGGAAGGGCTTTCTTT.

V and J are TRBV18 and TRBJ1-1; D is unclear. The CDR3 covers 15 residues. Trimming took off 3 bases at V and 0 bases at J, with 11 bases between the two ends. Germline CDR1 KGHSH, CDR2 LQKENI. The CDR3 DNA follows: TGTGCCAGCTCACCCTCGGTGGATATGAACACTGAAGCTTTCTTT. This codes for CASSPSVDMNTEAFF.